This T cell receptor beta chain originates from a study of regulatory T cells in long-lasting Graves disease. For the study at large: For under 3 months, newly diagnosed Graves' patients had been taking antithyroid drugs.

Documented time point: newly diagnosed GD, antithyroid drugs for less than 3 months. The authors made the TCR library using RNA they extracted from PBMCs. The patients were drawn from one endocrinology department in Xi'an, China. This clonotype was observed at least ten times. Its antigen is not known. iRepertoire HTBI primers and Arm-PCR of CDR3 regions built TCR beta libraries. MiXCR, run by TCRdb on the multiplex PCR reads, gives a single entry per CDR3 protein. The table shows about 430,000 distinct CDR3 sequences, with about 15% occurring only once. Study-level points and caveats: More public clonotypes were shared by persistent patients (around 2,800) than by new patients (roughly 870).

These same records also appear under a second study, on T cells in Graves' hyperthyroidism and ophthalmopathy.

The TCR sequence derives from a woman between 40 and 50 years old with Graves disease. The sequencing used peripheral blood mononuclear cells (PBMCs), collected at new diagnosis, from a patient treated with antithyroid drugs.

In nucleotides, the CDR3 is TGTGCCACCGTCTCCGGGACAGGGGAGAATGAGCAGTTCTTC. Encoded protein: CATVSGTGENEQFF. The chain is built from TRBV2 and TRBJ2-1; 10 nucleotides match TRBD1. The CDR3 extends over 14 amino acids. Per the germline V gene, CDR1 is SNHLY and CDR2 is FYNNEI. Trimming took 10 bases from V and 7 from J; bases not matched to a gene: 10.